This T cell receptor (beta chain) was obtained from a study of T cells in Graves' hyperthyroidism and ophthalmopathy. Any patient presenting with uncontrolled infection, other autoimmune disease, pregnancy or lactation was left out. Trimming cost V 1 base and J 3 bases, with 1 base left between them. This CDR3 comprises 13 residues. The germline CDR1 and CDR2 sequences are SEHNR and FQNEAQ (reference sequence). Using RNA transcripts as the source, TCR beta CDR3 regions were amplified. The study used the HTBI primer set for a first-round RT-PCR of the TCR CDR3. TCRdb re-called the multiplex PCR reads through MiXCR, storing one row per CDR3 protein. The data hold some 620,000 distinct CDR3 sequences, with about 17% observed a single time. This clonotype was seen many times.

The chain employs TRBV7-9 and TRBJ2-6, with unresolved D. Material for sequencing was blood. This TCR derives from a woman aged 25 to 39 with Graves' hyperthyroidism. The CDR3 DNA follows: TGTGCCAGCAGCTTAGATGGGGCCAACGTCCTGACTTTC. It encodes CASSLDGANVLTF.